One sample yielded the 4 T cell receptor beta chains listed below, sequenced in a study of blood T cell repertoires in COVID-19. Clones were read by immunoSEQ multiplex PCR, and TCRdb kept only the in-frame ones, dropping some. The table includes 240,000 or so clones, roughly 82% detected once. The sample comprised PBMCs or T cells enriched from blood (not recorded which). The source is a woman aged 45 to 65 who had recovered from COVID-19.

The chain employs TRBV28 and TRBJ1-2; D not certain. This CDR3 has 11 residues. Germline V gene lookup returns CDR1 MDHEN and CDR2 SYDVKM. Trimming shortened V by 6 bases and J by 11 bases, and 13 bases separated the two germline ends. The CDR3 is CASRHPGGYTF. DNA of the CDR3: TGTGCCAGCAGGCACCCGGGAGGTTACACCTTC.

The rearrangement joins TRBV11-2 to TRBJ2-2, with TRBD1 matching 10 bases. Trimming removed 5 bases from V and 3 bases from J; junction bases left unmatched: 6. CDR1 is SGHAT and CDR2 is FQNNGV in the germline V gene. The CDR3 spans 16 residues. For the CDR3, the DNA is TGTGCCAGCAGCATATGGACAGGGGGTGACACCGGGGAGCTGTTTTTT. Translating gives CASSIWTGGDTGELFF.

V is TRBV21-1 and J is TRBJ1-5; the table names TRBD1, a call not compared with the DNA. TRBV21-1 is given as a pseudogene. This CDR3 has 21 amino acids. The CDR3 DNA is TGTGCCAGCAGCATATCGGACAGGGAAGAAAAAGAAGGACTTAGCAATCAGCCCCAGCATTTT. Translating gives CASSISDREEKEGLSNQPQHF.

V gene TRBV7-2 combines with J gene TRBJ2-1; tentatively, D is TRBD2 (6 bases). The CDR3 covers 16 residues. Looked up from germline, CDR1 is SGHTA and CDR2 is FQGNSA. Deletions cut 1 base from V and 3 bases from J, with 13 bases between. The CDR3 DNA follows: TGTGCCAGCAGCTTAGTAGTCGTAGCGGTCTACAATGAGCAGTTCTTC. As protein: CASSLVVVAVYNEQFF.